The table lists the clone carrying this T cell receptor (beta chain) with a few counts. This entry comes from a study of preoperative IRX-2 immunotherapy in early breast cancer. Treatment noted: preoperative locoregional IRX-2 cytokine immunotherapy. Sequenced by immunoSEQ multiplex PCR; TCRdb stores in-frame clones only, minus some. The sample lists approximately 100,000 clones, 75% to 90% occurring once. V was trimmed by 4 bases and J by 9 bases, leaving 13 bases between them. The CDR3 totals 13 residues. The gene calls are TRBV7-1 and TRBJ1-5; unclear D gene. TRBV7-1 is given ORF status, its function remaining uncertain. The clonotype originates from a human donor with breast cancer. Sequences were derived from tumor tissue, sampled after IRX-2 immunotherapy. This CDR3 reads CASSFGGMWPQHF. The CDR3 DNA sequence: TGTGCCAGCAGCTTCGGAGGAATGTGGCCCCAGCATTTT.